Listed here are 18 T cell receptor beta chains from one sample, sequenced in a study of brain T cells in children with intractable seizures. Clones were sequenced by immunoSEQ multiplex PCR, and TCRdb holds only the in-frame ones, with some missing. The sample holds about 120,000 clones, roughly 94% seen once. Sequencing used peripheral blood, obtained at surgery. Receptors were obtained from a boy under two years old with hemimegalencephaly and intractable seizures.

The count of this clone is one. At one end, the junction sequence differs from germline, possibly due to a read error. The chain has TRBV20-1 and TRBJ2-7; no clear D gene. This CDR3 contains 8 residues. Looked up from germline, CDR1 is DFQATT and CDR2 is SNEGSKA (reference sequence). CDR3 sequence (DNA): TGCAGTGCTAGAGGCTCATCCTTC. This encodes CSARGSSF.

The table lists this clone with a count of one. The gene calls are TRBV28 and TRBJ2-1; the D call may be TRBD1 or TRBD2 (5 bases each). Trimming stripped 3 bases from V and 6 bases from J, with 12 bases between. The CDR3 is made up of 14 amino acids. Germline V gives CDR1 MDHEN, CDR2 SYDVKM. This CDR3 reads CASSFRGQGNEQFF. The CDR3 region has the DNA TGTGCCAGCAGTTTTAGAGGGCAGGGCAATGAGCAGTTCTTC. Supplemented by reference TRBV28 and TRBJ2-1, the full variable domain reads DVKVTQSSRYLVKRTGEKVFLECVQDMDHENMFWYRQDPGLGLRLIYFSYDVKMKEKGDIPEGYSVSREKKERFSLILESASTNQTSMYLCASSFRGQGNEQFFGPGTRLTVL.

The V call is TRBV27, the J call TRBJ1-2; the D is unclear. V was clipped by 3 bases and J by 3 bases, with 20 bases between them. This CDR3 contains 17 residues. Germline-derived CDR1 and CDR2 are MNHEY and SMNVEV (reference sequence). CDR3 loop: CASSLVPRGRRDYGYTF. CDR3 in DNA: TGTGCCAGCAGTTTGGTTCCACGAGGGAGGAGGGACTATGGCTACACCTTC.

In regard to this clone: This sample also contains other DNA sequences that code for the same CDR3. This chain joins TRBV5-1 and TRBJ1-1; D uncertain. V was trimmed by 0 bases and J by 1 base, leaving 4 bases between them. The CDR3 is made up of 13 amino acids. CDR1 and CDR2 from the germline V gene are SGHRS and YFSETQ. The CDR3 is CASSLGRNTEAFF. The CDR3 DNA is TGCGCCAGCAGCTTGGGGCGGAACACTGAAGCTTTCTTT.

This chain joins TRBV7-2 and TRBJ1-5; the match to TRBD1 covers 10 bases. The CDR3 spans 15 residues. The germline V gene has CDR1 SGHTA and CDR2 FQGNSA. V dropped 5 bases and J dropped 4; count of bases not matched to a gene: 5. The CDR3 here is CASSRDRGGNQPQHF. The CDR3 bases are TGTGCCAGCAGCCGGGACAGGGGAGGAAATCAGCCCCAGCATTTT.

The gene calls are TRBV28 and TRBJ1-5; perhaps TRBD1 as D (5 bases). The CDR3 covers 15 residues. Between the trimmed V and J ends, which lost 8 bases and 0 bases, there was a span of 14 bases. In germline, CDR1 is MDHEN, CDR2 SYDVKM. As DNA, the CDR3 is TGTGCCAGCGCTTTCGGGGGGTATAGCAATCAGCCCCAGCATTTT. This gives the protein CASAFGGYSNQPQHF.

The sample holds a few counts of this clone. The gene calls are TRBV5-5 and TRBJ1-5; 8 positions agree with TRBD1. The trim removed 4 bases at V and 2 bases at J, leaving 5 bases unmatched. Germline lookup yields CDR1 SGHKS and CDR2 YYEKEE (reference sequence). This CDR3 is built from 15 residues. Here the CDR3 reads CASSKDRERNQPQHF. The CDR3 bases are TGTGCCAGCAGCAAGGACAGGGAACGCAATCAGCCCCAGCATTTT.

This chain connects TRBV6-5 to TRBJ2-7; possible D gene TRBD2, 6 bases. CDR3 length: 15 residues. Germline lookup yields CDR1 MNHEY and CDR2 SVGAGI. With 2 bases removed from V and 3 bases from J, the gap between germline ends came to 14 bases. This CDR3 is CASSYGLATIYEQYF. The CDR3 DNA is TGTGCCAGCAGTTACGGGCTAGCGACCATCTACGAGCAGTACTTC.

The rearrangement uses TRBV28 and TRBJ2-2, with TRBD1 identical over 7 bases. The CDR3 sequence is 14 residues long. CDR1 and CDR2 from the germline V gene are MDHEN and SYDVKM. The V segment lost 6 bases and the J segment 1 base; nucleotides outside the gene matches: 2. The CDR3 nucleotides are TGTGCCAGCAGGGGGACAGTGAACACCGGGGAGCTGTTTTTT. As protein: CASRGTVNTGELFF.

The CDR3 DNA is TGTGCCAGCAGCTTCAATGTGGGAACTGAAGCTTTCTTT. Translation gives CASSFNVGTEAFF. The rearrangement links TRBV7-9 to TRBJ1-1, with D unclear. Germline loops: CDR1 SEHNR, CDR2 FQNEAQ (reference sequence). Trimming stripped 3 bases from V and 5 bases from J, with 10 bases between. The CDR3 totals 13 residues.

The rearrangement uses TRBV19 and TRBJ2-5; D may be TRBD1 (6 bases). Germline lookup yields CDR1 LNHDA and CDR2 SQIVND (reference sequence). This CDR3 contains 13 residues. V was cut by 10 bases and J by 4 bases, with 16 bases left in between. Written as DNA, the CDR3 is TGTGCCACGGGACCCAGGGGTGGAGAGACCCAGTACTTC. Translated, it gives CATGPRGGETQYF.

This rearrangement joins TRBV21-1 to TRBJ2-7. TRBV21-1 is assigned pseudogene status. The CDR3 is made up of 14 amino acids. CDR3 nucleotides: TGTGCCAGCAGGGGGTCGGGCGGACCCTACGAGCAGTACTTC. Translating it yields CASRGSGGPYEQYF.

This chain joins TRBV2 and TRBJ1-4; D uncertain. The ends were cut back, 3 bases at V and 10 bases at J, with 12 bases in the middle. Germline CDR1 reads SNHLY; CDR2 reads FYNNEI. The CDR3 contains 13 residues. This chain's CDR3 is CASSDSVLGKLFF. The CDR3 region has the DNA TGTGCCAGCAGTGATTCGGTATTGGGAAAACTGTTTTTT.

The CDR3 bases are TGTGCCAGCAGAGACTACTCCTACAATGAGCAGTTCTTC. Residues: CASRDYSYNEQFF. The chain has TRBV6-5 and TRBJ2-1; tentatively, D is TRBD2 (5 bases). The V gene's germline CDR1 is MNHEY and CDR2 SVGAGI. CDR3 length equals 13 residues. The germline V and J ends were trimmed by 6 bases and 0 bases, with 6 bases remaining between them.

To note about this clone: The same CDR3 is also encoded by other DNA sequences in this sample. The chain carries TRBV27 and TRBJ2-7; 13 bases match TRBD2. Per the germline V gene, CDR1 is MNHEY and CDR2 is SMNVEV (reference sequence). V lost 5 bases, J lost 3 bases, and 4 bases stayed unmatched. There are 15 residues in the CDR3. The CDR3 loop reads CASSPRTSGSYEQYF. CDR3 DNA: TGTGCCAGCAGTCCGCGGACTAGCGGGAGCTACGAGCAGTACTTC.

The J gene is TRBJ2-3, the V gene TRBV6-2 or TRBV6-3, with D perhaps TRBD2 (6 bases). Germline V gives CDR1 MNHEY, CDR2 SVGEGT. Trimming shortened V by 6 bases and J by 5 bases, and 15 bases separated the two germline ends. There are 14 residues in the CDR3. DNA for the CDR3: TGTGCCAGCAGATACGGGAGATTCGGAGATACGCAGTATTTT. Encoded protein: CASRYGRFGDTQYF.

CDR3 coding DNA: TGTGCCAGCAGCCTCCCCAGTGGGGGGGAGCAGTACTTC. This translates into CASSLPSGGEQYF. The chain employs TRBV7-2 and TRBJ2-7, with D possibly being TRBD2 (6 bases). V gave up 5 bases and J gave up 7 bases, with 15 bases separating them. The CDR3 is 13 residues long. Germline V gene lookup returns CDR1 SGHTA and CDR2 FQGNSA.

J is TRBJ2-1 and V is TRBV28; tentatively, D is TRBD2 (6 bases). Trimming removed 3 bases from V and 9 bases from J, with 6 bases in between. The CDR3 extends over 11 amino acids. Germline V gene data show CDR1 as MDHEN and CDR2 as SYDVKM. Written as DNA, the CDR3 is TGTGCCAGCAGTTTGGGAGGTGAGCAGTTCTTC. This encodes CASSLGGEQFF.